This T cell receptor beta chain was identified during a study of tumor-infiltrating lymphocytes in primary liver carcinoma. Study in general: All patients, whether men or women, fell within 30 to 69 years of age. Points from the study as a whole: Relative to blood, tumors carried a significantly larger fraction of the repertoire in their top 250 clones (p = 0.039). Just about 7-25% of leading clones were found in every one of five regions.

As to this clonotype: Its antigen is unidentified. Compared with germline, one end of the junction differs, possibly owing to a read error.

From about 19-30 mg of unsorted bulk tissue, DNA and RNA were co-extracted together. Donors were untreated and chronically infected with HBV. Reverse transcription of approximately 0.55 ug total RNA with a constant-region primer produced TCR beta cDNA. Slightly modified ARM-PCR served as the procedure for the TCR beta libraries. These libraries came from three rounds of nested multiplex PCR. TRBV1-TRBV30 forward primers and a C-beta reverse primer were used in the first two PCR rounds, which each ran for about 10 cycles. Each CDR3 protein gets one entry after TCRdb re-called the multiplex PCR reads with MiXCR. The data hold roughly 25,000 distinct CDR3 sequences, with 60% to 80% observed a single time. CDR1 is SGHKS, CDR2 YYEKEE, per germline (reference sequence). This CDR3 is 17 amino acids long.

The origin of this receptor is a young woman with primary liver carcinoma and hepatitis B virus infection. The rearrangement uses TRBV5-5 and TRBJ2-4; weak D call: TRBD2 (5 bases). What was sequenced was liver tumor tissue from sampling region 5. The subset: tumor region T5, tumor centre. The CDR3 protein is CGSSLVGMRDGSDIQYF. In DNA form, the CDR3 reads TGTGGCAGCAGCTTAGTAGGAATGAGGGATGGCTCGGACATTCAGTACTTC.